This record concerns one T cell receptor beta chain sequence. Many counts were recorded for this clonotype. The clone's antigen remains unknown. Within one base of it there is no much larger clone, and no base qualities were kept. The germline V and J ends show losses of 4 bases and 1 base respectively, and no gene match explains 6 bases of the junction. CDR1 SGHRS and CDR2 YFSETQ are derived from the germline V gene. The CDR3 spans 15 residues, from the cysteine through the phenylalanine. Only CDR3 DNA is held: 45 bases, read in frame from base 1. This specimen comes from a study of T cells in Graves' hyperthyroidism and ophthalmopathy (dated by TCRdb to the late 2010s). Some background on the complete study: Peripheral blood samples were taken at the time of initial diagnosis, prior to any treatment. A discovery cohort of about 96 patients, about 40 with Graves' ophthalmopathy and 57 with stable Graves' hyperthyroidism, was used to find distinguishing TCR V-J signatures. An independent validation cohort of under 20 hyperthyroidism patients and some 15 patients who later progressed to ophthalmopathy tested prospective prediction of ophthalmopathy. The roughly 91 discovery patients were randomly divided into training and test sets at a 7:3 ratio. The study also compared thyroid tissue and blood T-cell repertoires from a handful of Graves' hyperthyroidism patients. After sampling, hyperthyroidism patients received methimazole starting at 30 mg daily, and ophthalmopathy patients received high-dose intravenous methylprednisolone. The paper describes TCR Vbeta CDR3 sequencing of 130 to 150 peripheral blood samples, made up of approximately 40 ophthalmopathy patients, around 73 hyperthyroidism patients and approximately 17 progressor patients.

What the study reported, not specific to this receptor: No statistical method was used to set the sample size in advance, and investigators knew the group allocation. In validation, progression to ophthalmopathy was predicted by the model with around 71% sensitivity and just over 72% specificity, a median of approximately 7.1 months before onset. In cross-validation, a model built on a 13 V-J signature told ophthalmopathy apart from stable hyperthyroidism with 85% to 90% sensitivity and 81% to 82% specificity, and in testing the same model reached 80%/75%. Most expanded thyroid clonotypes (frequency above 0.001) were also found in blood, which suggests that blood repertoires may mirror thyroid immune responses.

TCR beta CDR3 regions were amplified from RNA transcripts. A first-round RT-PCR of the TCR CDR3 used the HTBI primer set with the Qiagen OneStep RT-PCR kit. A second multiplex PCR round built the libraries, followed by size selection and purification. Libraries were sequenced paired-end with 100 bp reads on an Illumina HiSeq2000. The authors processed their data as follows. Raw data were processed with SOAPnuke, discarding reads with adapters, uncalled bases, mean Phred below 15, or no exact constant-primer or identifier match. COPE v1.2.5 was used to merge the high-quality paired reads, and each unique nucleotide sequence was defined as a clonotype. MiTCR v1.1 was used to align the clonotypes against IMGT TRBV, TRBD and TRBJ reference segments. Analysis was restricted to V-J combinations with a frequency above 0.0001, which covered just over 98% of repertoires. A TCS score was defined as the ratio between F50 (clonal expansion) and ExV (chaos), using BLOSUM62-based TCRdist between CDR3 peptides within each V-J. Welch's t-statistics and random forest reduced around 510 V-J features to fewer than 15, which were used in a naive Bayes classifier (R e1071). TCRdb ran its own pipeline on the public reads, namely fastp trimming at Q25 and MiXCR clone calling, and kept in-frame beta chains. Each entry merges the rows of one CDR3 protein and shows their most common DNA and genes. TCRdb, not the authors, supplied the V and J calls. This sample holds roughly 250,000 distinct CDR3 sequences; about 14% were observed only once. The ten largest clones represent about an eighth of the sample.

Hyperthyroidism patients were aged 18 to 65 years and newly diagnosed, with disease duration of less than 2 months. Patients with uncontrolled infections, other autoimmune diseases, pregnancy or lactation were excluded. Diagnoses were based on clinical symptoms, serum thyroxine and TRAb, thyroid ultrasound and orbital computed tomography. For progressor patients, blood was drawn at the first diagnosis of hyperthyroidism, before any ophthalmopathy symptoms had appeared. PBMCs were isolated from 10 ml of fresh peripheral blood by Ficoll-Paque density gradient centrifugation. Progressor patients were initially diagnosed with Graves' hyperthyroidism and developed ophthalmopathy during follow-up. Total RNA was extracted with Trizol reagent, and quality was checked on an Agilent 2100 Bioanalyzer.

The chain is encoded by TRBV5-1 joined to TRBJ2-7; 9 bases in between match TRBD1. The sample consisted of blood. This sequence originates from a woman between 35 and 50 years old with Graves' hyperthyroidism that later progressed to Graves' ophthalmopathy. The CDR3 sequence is CASSGQTGGSYEQYF. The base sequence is TGCGCCAGCAGCGGGCAGACAGGGGGGTCCTACGAGCAGTACTTC.